This T cell receptor beta chain was identified in a study of immune cell composition in non-small cell lung cancer. Sequencing was performed with immunoSEQ multiplex PCR; in TCRdb, only in-frame clones are kept and a portion is missing. The data hold about 9,000 clones, with around three quarters observed a single time. DNA was extracted from unsorted cell suspensions stored frozen. With 3 bases clipped from V and 3 bases from J, the junction kept 1 base outside the gene matches. The CDR3 is 14 residues long. CDR1 and CDR2 (germline): KGHSH, LQKENI. Comment on this clone: Its antigen is undetermined.

Study results and limitations: Tumour TCR-beta clonality was not significantly tied to smoking pack-years. Squamous carcinomas (roughly 80%) more often had tumour-associated clones >0.5% than adenocarcinomas (roughly 35%).

The chain is built from TRBV18 and TRBJ1-2; 10 positions agree with TRBD1. Sequencing was carried out using lung tumor tissue. This receptor was obtained from a human donor with non-small cell lung cancer. The CDR3 sequence: CASSPGTGDYGYTF. The CDR3 DNA sequence: TGTGCCAGCTCACCCGGGACAGGGGACTATGGCTACACCTTC.